This T cell receptor beta chain was recorded in a study of PD-1 blockade in mismatch repair-deficient tumors. About the study: All were previously treated, progressing patients with about twelve mismatch repair-deficient cancer types.

Generated by immunoSEQ multiplex PCR, the TCRdb table keeps only in-frame clones and is missing some. The sample has about 100,000 clones; about four fifths are singletons. General study results and limits: After pembrolizumab, tumor-resident clones rose rapidly, then generally contracted before radiologic responses.

V lost 6 bases to trimming and J lost 4 bases; unmatched junction nucleotides: 6. Germline V gene sequence: CDR1 SNHLY, CDR2 FYNNEI. The CDR3 has 14 residues. For this clone: Its target is unknown.

PCR or immunohistochemistry showed mismatch repair deficiency in every enrolled patient. The sequence was collected from an adult with mismatch repair-deficient cancer. The J gene is TRBJ1-5, the V gene TRBV2; 7 nucleotides line up with TRBD1. The sample consisted of peripheral blood, taken roughly 35 weeks after starting pembrolizumab. The DNA for the CDR3 is TGTGCCAGCAGCCTCTCAGGGGGTAATCAGCCCCAGCATTTT. As protein: CASSLSGGNQPQHF.